Below, one T cell receptor (beta chain) is given with its context. Its antigen remains unidentified. The data stem from a study of shared clonotypes between healthy human individuals. Terminally differentiated effector memory CD45RA+ cells were excluded from the naive CD8 cells, which were CD45RO-negative and positively selected for CCR7. Repertoires were generated with immunoSEQ multiplex PCR, while TCRdb's copy carries only in-frame clones and drops some. The repertoire holds some 2,100,000 clones, with about 93% as singletons. Study-level results: Sequencing depth was expected to affect clonotype sharing among donors.

Material: naive CD8+ T cells from PBMCs. The clonotype comes from a young man in good health. Some clones in this sample may be carry-over from other donors' samples.

Here the CDR3 DNA reads TGCAGCGGAATTGGAGTGAACACTGAAGCTTTCTTT. It yields the protein CSGIGVNTEAFF. The V gene is TRBV29-1, the J gene TRBJ1-1; D gene unclear. Deletions cut 7 bases from V and 0 bases from J, with 9 bases between. Per the germline V gene, CDR1 is SQVTM and CDR2 is ANQGSEA. This CDR3 comprises 12 residues. The full variable domain, completed using reference TRBV29-1 and TRBJ1-1, is SAVISQKPSRDICQRGTSLTIQCQVDSQVTMMFWYRQQPGQSLTLIATANQGSEATYESGFVIDKFPISRPNLTFSTLTVSNMSPEDSSIYLCSGIGVNTEAFFGQGTRLTVV.